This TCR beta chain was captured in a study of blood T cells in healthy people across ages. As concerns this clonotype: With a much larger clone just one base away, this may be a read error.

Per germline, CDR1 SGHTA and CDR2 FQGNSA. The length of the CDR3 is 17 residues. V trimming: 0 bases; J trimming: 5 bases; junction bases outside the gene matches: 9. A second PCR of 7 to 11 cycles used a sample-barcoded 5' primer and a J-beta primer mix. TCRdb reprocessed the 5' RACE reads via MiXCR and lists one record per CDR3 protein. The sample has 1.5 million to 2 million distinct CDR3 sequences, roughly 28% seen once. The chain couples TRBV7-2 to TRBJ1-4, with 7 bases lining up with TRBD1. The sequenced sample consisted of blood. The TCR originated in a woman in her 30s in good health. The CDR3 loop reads CASSLAGGQGGNEKLFF. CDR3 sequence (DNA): TGTGCCAGCAGCTTAGCAGGGGGCCAGGGTGGGAATGAAAAACTGTTTTTT.